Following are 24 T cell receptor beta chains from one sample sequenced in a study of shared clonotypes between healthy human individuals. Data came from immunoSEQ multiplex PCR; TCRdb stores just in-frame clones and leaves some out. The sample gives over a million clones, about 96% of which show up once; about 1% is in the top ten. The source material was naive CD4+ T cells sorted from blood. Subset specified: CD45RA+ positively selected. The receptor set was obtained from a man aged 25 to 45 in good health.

The CDR3 sequence: CASSKRVGDPYEQYF. CDR3 DNA sequence: TGTGCCAGCAGTAAAAGGGTTGGGGACCCCTACGAGCAGTACTTC. The chain is built from TRBV27 and TRBJ2-7; D is tentatively TRBD1 or TRBD2 (5 bases each). The V gene's germline CDR1 is MNHEY and CDR2 SMNVEV (reference sequence). With 5 bases removed from V and 2 bases from J, the gap between germline ends came to 16 bases. CDR3 length: 15 residues.

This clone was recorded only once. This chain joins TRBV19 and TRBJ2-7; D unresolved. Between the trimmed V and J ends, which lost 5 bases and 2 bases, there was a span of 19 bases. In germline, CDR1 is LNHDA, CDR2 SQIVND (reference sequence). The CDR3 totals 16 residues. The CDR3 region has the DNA TGTGCCAGTAGTCGGAAGGGCGCCAGGCCAACCTACGAGCAGTACTTC. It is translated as CASSRKGARPTYEQYF. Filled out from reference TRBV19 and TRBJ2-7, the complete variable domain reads DGGITQSPKYLFRKEGQNVTLSCEQNLNHDAMYWYRQDPGQGLRLIYYSQIVNDFQKGDIAEGYSVSREKKESFPLTVTSAQKNPTAFYLCASSRKGARPTYEQYFGPGTRLTVT.

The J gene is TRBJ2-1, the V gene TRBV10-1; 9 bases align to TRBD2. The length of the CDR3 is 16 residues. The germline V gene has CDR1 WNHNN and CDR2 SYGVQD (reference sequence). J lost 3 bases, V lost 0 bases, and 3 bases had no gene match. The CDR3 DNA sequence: TGCGCCAGCAGTGAGTCTGGCGGGAGGGACTACAATGAGCAGTTCTTC. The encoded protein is CASSESGGRDYNEQFF.

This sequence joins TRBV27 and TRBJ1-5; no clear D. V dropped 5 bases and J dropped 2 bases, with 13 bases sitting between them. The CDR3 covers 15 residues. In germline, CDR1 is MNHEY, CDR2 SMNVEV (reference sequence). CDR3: CASSPRAPGNQPQHF. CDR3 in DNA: TGTGCCAGCAGTCCCCGGGCCCCGGGCAATCAGCCCCAGCATTTT.

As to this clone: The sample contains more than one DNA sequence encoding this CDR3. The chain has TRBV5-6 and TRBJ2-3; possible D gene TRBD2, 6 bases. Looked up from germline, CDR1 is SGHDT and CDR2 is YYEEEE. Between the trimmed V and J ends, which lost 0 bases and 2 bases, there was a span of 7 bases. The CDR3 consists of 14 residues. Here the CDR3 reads CASSLGLDTDTQYF. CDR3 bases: TGTGCCAGCAGCTTGGGACTAGACACAGATACGCAGTATTTT.

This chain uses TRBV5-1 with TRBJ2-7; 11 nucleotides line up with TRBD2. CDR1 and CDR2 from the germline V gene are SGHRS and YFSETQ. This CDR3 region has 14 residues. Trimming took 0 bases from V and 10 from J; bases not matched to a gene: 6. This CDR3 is CASSLETSGTYQYF. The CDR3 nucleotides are TGCGCCAGCAGCTTGGAGACTAGCGGGACGTACCAGTACTTC. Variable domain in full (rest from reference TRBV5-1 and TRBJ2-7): KAGVTQTPRYLIKTRGQQVTLSCSPISGHRSVSWYQQTPGQGLQFLFEYFSETQRNKGNFPGRFSGRQFSNSRSEMNVSTLELGDSALYLCASSLETSGTYQYFGPGTRLTVT.

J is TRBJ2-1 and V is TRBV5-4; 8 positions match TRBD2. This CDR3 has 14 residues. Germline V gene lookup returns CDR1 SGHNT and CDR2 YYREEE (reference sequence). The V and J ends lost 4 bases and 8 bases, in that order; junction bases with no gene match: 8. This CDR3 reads CASSLRTSIHEQFF. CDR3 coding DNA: TGTGCCAGCAGCCTCCGGACTAGCATCCATGAGCAGTTCTTC. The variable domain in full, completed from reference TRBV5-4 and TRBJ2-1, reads ETGVTQSPTHLIKTRGQQVTLRCSSQSGHNTVSWYQQALGQGPQFIFQYYREEENGRGNFPPRFSGLQFPNYSSELNVNALELDDSALYLCASSLRTSIHEQFFGPGTRLTVL.

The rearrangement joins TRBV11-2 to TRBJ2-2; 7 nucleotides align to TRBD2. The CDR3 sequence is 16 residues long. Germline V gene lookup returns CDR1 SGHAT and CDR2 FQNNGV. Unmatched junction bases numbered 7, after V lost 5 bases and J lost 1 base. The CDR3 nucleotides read TGTGCCAGCAGCCGCCAGACTAGCCTGAACACCGGGGAGCTGTTTTTT. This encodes CASSRQTSLNTGELFF.

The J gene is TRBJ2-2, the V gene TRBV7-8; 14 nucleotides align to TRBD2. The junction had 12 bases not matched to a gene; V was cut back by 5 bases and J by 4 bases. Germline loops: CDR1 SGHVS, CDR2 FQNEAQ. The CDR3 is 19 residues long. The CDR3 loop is CASSGKGLAGVIGTGELFF. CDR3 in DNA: TGTGCCAGCAGCGGAAAGGGACTAGCGGGAGTCATTGGCACCGGGGAGCTGTTTTTT.

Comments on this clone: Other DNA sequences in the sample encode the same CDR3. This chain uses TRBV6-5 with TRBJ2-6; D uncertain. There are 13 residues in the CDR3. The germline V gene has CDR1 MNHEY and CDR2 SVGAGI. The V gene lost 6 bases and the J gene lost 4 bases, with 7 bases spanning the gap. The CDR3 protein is CASRVDGANVLTF. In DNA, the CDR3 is TGTGCCAGCAGAGTCGACGGGGCCAACGTCCTGACTTTC.

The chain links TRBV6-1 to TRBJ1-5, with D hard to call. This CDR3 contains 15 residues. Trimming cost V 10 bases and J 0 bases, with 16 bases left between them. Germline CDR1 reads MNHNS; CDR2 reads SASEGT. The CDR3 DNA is TGTGCCACGACCCCCGGGCAGCATAGCAATCAGCCCCAGCATTTT. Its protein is CATTPGQHSNQPQHF.

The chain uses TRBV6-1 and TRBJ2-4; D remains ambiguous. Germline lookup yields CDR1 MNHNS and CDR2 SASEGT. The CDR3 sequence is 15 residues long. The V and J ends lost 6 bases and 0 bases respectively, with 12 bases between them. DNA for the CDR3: TGTGCCAGCAGCGCGACCCTTTCAGCCAAAAACATTCAGTACTTC. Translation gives CASSATLSAKNIQYF.

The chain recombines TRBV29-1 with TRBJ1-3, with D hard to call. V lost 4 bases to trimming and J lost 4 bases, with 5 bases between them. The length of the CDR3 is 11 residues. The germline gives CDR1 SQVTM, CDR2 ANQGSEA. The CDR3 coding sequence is TGCAGCGTTGCGGGGGGAAACACCATATATTTT. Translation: CSVAGGNTIYF.

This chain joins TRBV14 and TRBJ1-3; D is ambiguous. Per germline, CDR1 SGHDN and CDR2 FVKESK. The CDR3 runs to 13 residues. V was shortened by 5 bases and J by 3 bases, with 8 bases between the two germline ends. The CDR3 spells CASSLKGGNTIYF. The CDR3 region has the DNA TGTGCCAGCAGCTTAAAGGGTGGAAACACCATATATTTT.

The CDR3 spells CASSNPPETQYF. CDR3 sequence (DNA): TGTGCCAGCAGTAATCCTCCAGAGACCCAGTACTTC. The chain joins TRBV25-1 to TRBJ2-5, with D uncertain. V was cut by 5 bases and J by 4 bases, with 8 bases left in between. Germline CDR1 and CDR2: MGHDK and SYGVNS. The CDR3 runs 12 residues. Looking up the rest from reference TRBV25-1 and TRBJ2-5 gives the full variable domain: EADIYQTPRYLVIGTGKKITLECSQTMGHDKMYWYQQDPGMELHLIHYSYGVNSTEKGDLSSESTVSRIRTEHFPLTLESARPSHTSQYLCASSNPPETQYFGPGTRLLVL.

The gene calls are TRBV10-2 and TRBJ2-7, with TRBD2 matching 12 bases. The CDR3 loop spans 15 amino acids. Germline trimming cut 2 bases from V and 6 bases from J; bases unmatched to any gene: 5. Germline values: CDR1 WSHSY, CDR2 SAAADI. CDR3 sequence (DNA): TGCGCCAGCAGTGAGCCACCACTAGCGGGGGGCGAGCAGTACTTC. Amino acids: CASSEPPLAGGEQYF.

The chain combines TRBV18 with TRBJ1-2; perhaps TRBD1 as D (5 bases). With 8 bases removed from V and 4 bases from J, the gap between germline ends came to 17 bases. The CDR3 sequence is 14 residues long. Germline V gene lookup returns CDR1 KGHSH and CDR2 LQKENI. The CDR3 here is CASGAASYPYGYTF. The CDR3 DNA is TGTGCCAGCGGGGCAGCCTCATACCCCTATGGCTACACCTTC.

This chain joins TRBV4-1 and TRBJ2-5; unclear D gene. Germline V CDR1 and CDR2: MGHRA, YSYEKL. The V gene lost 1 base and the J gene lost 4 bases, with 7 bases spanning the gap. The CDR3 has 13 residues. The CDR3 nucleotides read TGCGCCAGCAGCCAAGCATCTTTAGAGACCCAGTACTTC. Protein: CASSQASLETQYF.

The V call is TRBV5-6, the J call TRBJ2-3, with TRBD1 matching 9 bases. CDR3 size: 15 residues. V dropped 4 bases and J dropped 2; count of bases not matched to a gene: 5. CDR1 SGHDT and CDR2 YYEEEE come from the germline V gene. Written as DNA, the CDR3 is TGTGCCAGCAGCCCCGGGACAGGGTACACAGATACGCAGTATTTT. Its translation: CASSPGTGYTDTQYF.

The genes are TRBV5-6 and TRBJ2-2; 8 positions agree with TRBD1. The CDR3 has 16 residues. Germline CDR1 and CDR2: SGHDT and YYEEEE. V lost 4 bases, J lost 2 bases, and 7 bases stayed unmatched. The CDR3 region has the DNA TGTGCCAGCAGCCCGGGGACAGGTGAAAACACCGGGGAGCTGTTTTTT. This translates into CASSPGTGENTGELFF.

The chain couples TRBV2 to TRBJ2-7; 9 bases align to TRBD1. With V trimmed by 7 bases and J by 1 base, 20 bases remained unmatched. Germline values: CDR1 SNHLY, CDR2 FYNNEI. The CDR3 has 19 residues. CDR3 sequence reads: CASTQGWDRASSASYEQYF. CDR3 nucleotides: TGTGCCAGCACTCAAGGTTGGGACAGGGCTTCATCCGCATCCTACGAGCAGTACTTC. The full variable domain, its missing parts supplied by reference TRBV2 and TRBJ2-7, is EPEVTQTPSHQVTQMGQEVILRCVPISNHLYFYWYRQILGQKVEFLVSFYNNEISEKSEIFDDQFSVERPDGSNFTLKIRSTKLEDSAMYFCASTQGWDRASSASYEQYFGPGTRLTVT.

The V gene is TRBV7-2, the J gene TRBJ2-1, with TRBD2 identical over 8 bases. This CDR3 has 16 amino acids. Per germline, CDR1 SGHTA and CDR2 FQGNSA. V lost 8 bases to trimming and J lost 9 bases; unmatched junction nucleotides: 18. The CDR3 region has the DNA TGTGCCAGCGCCCCCGCCGGGACTAGGGGCCTCCGTGAGCAGTTCTTC. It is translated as CASAPAGTRGLREQFF.

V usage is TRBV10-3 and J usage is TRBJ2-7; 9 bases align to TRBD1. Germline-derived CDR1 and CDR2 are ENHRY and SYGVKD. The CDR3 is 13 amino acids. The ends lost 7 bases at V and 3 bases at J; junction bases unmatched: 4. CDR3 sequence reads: CAIKGQGFYEQYF. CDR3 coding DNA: TGTGCCATCAAAGGACAGGGGTTCTACGAGCAGTACTTC.

In DNA form, the CDR3 reads TGTGCCAGCAGTGGAGCCTCCCGCGCAGGGCCACGCTCCTACAATGAGCAGTTCTTC. It yields the protein CASSGASRAGPRSYNEQFF. This sequence joins TRBV27 and TRBJ2-1, with D possibly matching TRBD1 (5 bases). This CDR3 has 19 amino acids. In germline, CDR1 is MNHEY, CDR2 SMNVEV (reference sequence). V lost 5 bases to trimming and J lost 0 bases, with 23 bases between them.